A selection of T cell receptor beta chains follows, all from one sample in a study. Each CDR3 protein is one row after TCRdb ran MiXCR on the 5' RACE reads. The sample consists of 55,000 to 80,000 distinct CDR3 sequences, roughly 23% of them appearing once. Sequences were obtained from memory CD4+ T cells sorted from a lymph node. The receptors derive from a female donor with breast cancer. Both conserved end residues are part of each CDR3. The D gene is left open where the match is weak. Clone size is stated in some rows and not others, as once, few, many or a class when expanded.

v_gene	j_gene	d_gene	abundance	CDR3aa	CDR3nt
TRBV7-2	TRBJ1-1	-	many	CASSFRGGAEAFF	TGTGCCAGCAGCTTCCGGGGCGGCGCTGAAGCTTTCTTT
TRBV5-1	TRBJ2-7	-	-	CASSPETGPYEQCF	TGCGCCAGCAGCCCCGAGACAGGACCCTACGAGCAGTGCTTC
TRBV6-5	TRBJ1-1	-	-	CASSRWGGNPNTEAFF	TGTGCCAGCAGCCGCTGGGGAGGCAACCCGAACACTGAAGCTTTCTTT
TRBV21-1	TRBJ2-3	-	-	CASLNHPPGGTAQDTQYF	TGTGCCAGCCTTAACCACCCCCCGGGAGGGACAGCACAAGATACGCAGTATTTT
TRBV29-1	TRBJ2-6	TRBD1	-	CSVDRGDNVLTF	TGCAGCGTCGACAGGGGAGACAACGTCCTGACTTTC
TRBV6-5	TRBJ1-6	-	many	CASSPIDIHNSPLHF	TGTGCCAGCAGTCCCATCGACATCCATAATTCACCCCTCCACTTT
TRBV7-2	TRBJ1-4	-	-	CASILLGPGVKLFF	TGTGCCAGCATCTTATTAGGTCCAGGTGTAAAACTGTTTTTT
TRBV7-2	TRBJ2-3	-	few	CASTMRAGTDTQYF	TGTGCCAGCACCATGCGGGCGGGCACAGATACGCAGTATTTT
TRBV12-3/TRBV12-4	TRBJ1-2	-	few	CASTYTVNYGYTF	TGTGCCAGCACCTACACGGTTAACTATGGCTACACCTTC
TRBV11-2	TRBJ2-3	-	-	CASSAESTGFDTQYF	TGTGCCAGCAGCGCGGAGAGTACAGGGTTCGATACGCAGTATTTT
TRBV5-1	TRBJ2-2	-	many	CASSIQAGTGELFF	TGCGCCAGCAGCATCCAGGCCGGGACCGGGGAGCTGTTTTTT
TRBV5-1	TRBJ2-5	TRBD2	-	CASSHPSGGETQYF	TGCGCCAGCAGCCACCCGTCGGGGGGAGAGACCCAGTACTTC
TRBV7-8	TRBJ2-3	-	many	CASSSSVVPDTQYF	TGTGCCAGCAGCTCGAGCGTAGTCCCAGATACGCAGTATTTT
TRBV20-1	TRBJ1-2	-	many	CSARDGGRVDNYGYTF	TGCAGTGCTAGAGATGGAGGGAGAGTAGATAACTATGGCTACACCTTC
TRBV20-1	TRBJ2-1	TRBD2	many	CSARPGRPAYNEQFF	TGCAGTGCTAGACCCGGGAGGCCCGCGTACAATGAGCAGTTCTTC
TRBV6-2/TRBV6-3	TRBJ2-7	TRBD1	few	CASRGRNRGLAYEQYF	TGTGCCAGCAGAGGAAGGAACAGGGGTCTGGCCTACGAGCAGTACTTC
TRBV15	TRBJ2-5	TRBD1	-	CATSGDRGPALQYF	TGTGCCACCAGCGGGGACAGGGGGCCCGCCCTCCAGTACTTC
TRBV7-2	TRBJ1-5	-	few	CASSLALGREQPQHF	TGTGCCAGCAGCTTAGCGCTGGGGAGAGAACAGCCCCAGCATTTT
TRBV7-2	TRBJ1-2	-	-	CASSQYRTTGCTF	TGTGCCAGCAGCCAATATCGGACGACTGGCTGCACCTTC
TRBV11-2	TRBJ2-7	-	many	CASSRAYEQYF	TGTGCCAGCAGCAGGGCCTACGAGCAGTACTTC
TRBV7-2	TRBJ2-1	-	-	CASSLMSEQFF	TGTGCCAGCAGCTTAATGAGTGAGCAGTTCTTC
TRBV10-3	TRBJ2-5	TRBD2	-	CAISDPVGAGGQETQYF	TGTGCCATCAGTGACCCGGTTGGAGCGGGAGGCCAAGAGACCCAGTACTTC
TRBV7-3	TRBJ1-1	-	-	CASSIGHTSTEAFF	TGTGCCAGCAGTATCGGACACACTAGCACTGAAGCTTTCTTT
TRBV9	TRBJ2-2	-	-	CASSVAPLLISGELFF	TGTGCCAGCAGCGTAGCCCCCCTACTAATCTCTGGGGAGCTGTTTTTT
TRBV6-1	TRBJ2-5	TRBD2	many	CASSEAGMASGQETQYF	TGTGCCAGCAGTGAAGCGGGAATGGCTAGCGGGCAAGAGACCCAGTACTTC
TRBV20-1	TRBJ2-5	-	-	CSATLPGADQETQYF	TGCAGTGCTACCCTCCCTGGGGCGGACCAAGAGACCCAGTACTTC
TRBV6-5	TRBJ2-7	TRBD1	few	CASSSRQGRKEQYF	TGTGCCAGCAGTTCGAGACAGGGTCGTAAGGAGCAGTACTTC
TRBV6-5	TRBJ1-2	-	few	CASSYDPTRGYTF	TGTGCCAGCAGTTATGACCCCACTAGGGGCTACACCTTC
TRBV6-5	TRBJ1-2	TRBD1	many	CASSDREVFGYTF	TGTGCCAGCAGCGACAGGGAGGTGTTTGGCTACACCTTC
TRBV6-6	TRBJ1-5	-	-	CASVVNSNQPQHF	TGTGCCAGCGTGGTGAATAGCAATCAGCCCCAGCATTTT
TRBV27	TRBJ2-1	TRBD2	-	CASSQSSGGAIEQFF	TGTGCCAGCAGTCAATCTAGCGGGGGGGCGATTGAGCAGTTCTTC
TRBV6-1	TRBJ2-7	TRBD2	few	CATQGLADEQYF	TGTGCCACCCAGGGACTAGCGGACGAGCAGTACTTC
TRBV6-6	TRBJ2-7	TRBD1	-	CASRKETGAQYF	TGTGCCAGCAGGAAAGAGACAGGGGCCCAGTACTTC
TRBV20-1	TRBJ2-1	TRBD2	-	CSARSPSGLNEQFF	TGCAGTGCTAGATCCCCTAGCGGGCTCAATGAGCAGTTCTTC
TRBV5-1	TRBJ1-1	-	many	CASMPGLQNTEAFF	TGCGCCAGCATGCCCGGACTCCAGAACACTGAAGCTTTCTTT
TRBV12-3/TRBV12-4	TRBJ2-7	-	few	CASSPTSRESIYEQYF	TGTGCCAGCAGCCCCACCTCTCGGGAGTCAATTTACGAGCAGTACTTC
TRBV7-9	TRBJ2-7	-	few	CASSPSGAQHEQYF	TGTGCCAGCAGCCCCTCGGGGGCCCAACACGAGCAGTACTTC
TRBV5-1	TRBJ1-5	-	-	CASSLEGFGQPQHF	TGCGCCAGCAGCTTGGAGGGTTTCGGACAGCCCCAGCATTTT
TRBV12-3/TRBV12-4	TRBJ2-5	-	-	CASSLFFSQETQYF	TGTGCCAGCAGTTTATTCTTCTCACAAGAGACCCAGTACTTC
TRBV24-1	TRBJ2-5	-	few	CATSDQDTQETQYF	TGTGCCACCAGTGATCAGGACACCCAAGAGACCCAGTACTTC
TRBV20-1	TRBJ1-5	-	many	CSAQEAFNQPQHF	TGCAGTGCGCAAGAGGCCTTCAATCAGCCCCAGCATTTT
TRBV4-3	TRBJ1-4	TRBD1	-	CASSQERTGTLSYNEKLFF	TGCGCCAGCAGCCAAGAAAGGACAGGGACACTCTCCTATAATGAAAAACTGTTTTTT
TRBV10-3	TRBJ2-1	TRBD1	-	CATGDSSYNEQFF	TGTGCCACCGGGGACAGCTCCTACAACGAGCAGTTCTTC
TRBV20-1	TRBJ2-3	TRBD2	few	CSASREGQHDTQYF	TGCAGTGCTTCGAGGGAGGGCCAACACGATACGCAGTATTTT
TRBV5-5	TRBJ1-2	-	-	CASSSARNSGGYTF	TGTGCCAGCAGCTCCGCGAGGAATTCGGGTGGCTACACCTTC
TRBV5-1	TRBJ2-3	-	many	CASSLAGSTDTQYF	TGCGCCAGCAGCTTGGCGGGAAGCACAGATACGCAGTATTTT
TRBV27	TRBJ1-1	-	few	CASSLPPQNTEAFF	TGTGCCAGCAGTCTCCCCCCGCAGAACACTGAAGCTTTCTTT
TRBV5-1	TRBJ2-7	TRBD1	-	CASSLGQGVYEQYF	TGCGCCAGCAGCTTGGGACAGGGGGTCTACGAGCAGTACTTC